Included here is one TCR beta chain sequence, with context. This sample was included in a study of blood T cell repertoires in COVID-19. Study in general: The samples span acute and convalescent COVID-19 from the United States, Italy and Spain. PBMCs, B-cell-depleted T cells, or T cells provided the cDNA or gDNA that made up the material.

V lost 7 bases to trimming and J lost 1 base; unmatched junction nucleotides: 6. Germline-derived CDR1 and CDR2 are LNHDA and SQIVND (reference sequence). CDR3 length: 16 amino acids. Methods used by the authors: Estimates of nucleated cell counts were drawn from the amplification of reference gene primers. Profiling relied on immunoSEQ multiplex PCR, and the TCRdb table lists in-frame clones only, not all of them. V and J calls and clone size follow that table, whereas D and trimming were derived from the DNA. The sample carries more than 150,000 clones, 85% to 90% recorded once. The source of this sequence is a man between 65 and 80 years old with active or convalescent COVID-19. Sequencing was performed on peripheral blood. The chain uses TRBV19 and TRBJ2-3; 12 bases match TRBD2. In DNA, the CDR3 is TGTGCCAGTATGGGGGCTAGCGGGAGGGGCACAGATACGCAGTATTTT. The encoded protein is CASMGASGRGTDTQYF.